One and the same sample provided the 26 T cell receptor beta chains below, sequenced in a study of shared clonotypes between healthy human individuals. TCRdb keeps only in-frame clones here, not all; method: immunoSEQ multiplex PCR. The sample includes nearly 750,000 clones, 55% to 75% of them seen just once. The source material was memory CD4+ T cells sorted from blood. Subset in this sample: CD45RA-negative fraction. Every receptor here comes from a woman aged 25 to 45 in good health.

Ten or more counts support this clone. The chain carries TRBV19 and TRBJ1-2; 10 bases are a match to TRBD1. CDR1 is LNHDA, CDR2 SQIVND, per germline (reference sequence). The CDR3 has 13 residues. With 6 bases clipped from V and 8 bases from J, the junction kept 6 bases outside the gene matches. The DNA for the CDR3 is TGTGCCAGTAGGGGGACAGGGGAAAGAGGCTACACCTTC. It codes for CASRGTGERGYTF.

This clone was recorded many times. The chain uses TRBV7-9 and TRBJ2-7; no reliable D call. V shed 3 bases and J shed 3 bases, with 12 bases lying between them. Germline CDR1 SEHNR, CDR2 FQNEAQ (reference sequence). This CDR3 has 14 amino acids. CDR3 sequence: CASSFNVGIYEQYF. In nucleotides, the CDR3 is TGTGCCAGCAGCTTTAATGTGGGAATCTACGAGCAGTACTTC.

This clone was counted only a few times. J is TRBJ2-2 and V is TRBV5-1; the D is unclear. Germline CDR1 reads SGHRS; CDR2 reads YFSETQ. The germline V and J ends were trimmed by 1 base and 0 bases, with 4 bases remaining between them. The CDR3 is made up of 14 amino acids. CDR3 DNA: TGCGCCAGCAGCTTGTTCGCGAACACCGGGGAGCTGTTTTTT. Its protein is CASSLFANTGELFF. The entire variable domain, with the rest obtained from reference TRBV5-1 and TRBJ2-2, is as follows: KAGVTQTPRYLIKTRGQQVTLSCSPISGHRSVSWYQQTPGQGLQFLFEYFSETQRNKGNFPGRFSGRQFSNSRSEMNVSTLELGDSALYLCASSLFANTGELFFGEGSRLTVL.

The V call is TRBV19, the J call TRBJ1-2, with D uncertain. This CDR3 contains 12 residues. The V gene's germline CDR1 is LNHDA and CDR2 SQIVND (reference sequence). Between the trimmed V and J ends, which lost 4 bases and 9 bases, there was a span of 12 bases. The CDR3 loop reads CASSTLAGSYTF. CDR3 nucleotides: TGTGCCAGTAGTACATTAGCTGGGAGCTACACCTTC.

This clone came up a few times. The same CDR3 is also encoded by other DNA sequences in this sample. V gene TRBV5-1 combines with J gene TRBJ1-1, with D unclear. V gave up 0 bases and J gave up 0 bases, with 6 bases separating them. The germline V gene has CDR1 SGHRS and CDR2 YFSETQ. The CDR3 consists of 14 residues. CDR3 loop: CASSLGTVNTEAFF. The CDR3 region has the DNA TGCGCCAGCAGCTTGGGAACAGTGAACACTGAAGCTTTCTTT.

At least ten counts were recorded for this clone. The V call is TRBV25-1, the J call TRBJ2-6, with D perhaps being TRBD1 or TRBD2 (5 bases each). The V end lost 4 bases, the J end lost 2 bases, and 9 bases lay between the germline ends. Per germline, CDR1 MGHDK and CDR2 SYGVNS. This CDR3 region has 15 residues. The DNA of the CDR3 is TGTGCCAGCAGTGCAGAGGGGCCTGGGGCCAACGTCCTGACTTTC. Protein product: CASSAEGPGANVLTF. The variable domain in full, completed from reference TRBV25-1 and TRBJ2-6, reads EADIYQTPRYLVIGTGKKITLECSQTMGHDKMYWYQQDPGMELHLIHYSYGVNSTEKGDLSSESTVSRIRTEHFPLTLESARPSHTSQYLCASSAEGPGANVLTFGAGSRLTVL.

This clone has just a few counts. The CDR3 is CASSFFAYYEQYF. In DNA, the CDR3 is TGTGCCAGCAGCTTCTTCGCGTACTACGAGCAGTACTTC. V and J are TRBV7-9 and TRBJ2-7; D gene ambiguous. Germline CDR1 is SEHNR and CDR2 is FQNEAQ (reference sequence). V dropped 3 bases and J dropped 3 bases, with 9 bases sitting between them. The CDR3 is 13 residues long.

The J gene is TRBJ1-2, the V gene TRBV5-1; no clear D. The CDR3 spans 17 residues. CDR1 and CDR2 (germline): SGHRS, YFSETQ. Trimming shortened V by 4 bases and J by 0 bases, and 19 bases separated the two germline ends. The CDR3 DNA reads TGCGCCAGCAGCGCGGGCCGTCAGCCCAATTCTAACTATGGCTACACCTTC. Protein sequence: CASSAGRQPNSNYGYTF.

V usage is TRBV5-6 and J usage is TRBJ1-5; tentative D call: TRBD1 (5 bases). Trimming removed 4 bases at V and 0 bases at J, with 8 bases between. Germline lookup yields CDR1 SGHDT and CDR2 YYEEEE. The CDR3 totals 14 residues. The CDR3 nucleotides read TGTGCCAGCAGCATGGGGGATAGCAATCAGCCCCAGCATTTT. It codes for CASSMGDSNQPQHF.

J is TRBJ1-4 and V is TRBV5-6; 9 nucleotides line up with TRBD1. The V segment lost 7 bases and the J segment 7 bases; nucleotides outside the gene matches: 8. This CDR3 is 14 amino acids long. CDR1 and CDR2 from the germline V gene are SGHDT and YYEEEE. CDR3 residues: CASGRDRESEKLFF. CDR3 nucleotide sequence: TGTGCCAGCGGAAGGGACAGGGAGAGTGAAAAACTGTTTTTT.

Regarding this clone: Additional DNA sequences in this sample encode the identical CDR3. This chain links TRBV29-1 with TRBJ2-5, with 7 positions matching TRBD1. Germline V gene data show CDR1 as SQVTM and CDR2 as ANQGSEA. The junction had 6 bases not matched to a gene; V was cut back by 6 bases and J by 5 bases. CDR3 length equals 12 residues. CDR3 loop: CSVRTGVETQYF. DNA for the CDR3: TGCAGCGTCCGGACAGGAGTGGAGACCCAGTACTTC.

This clone showed up just a few times. The J gene is TRBJ2-7, the V gene TRBV2; 8 nucleotides align to TRBD1. CDR1 is SNHLY and CDR2 is FYNNEI in the germline V gene. This CDR3 is built from 15 residues. With V trimmed by 6 bases and J by 6 bases, 13 bases remained unmatched. The CDR3 DNA follows: TGTGCCAGCAGACCCACGACAGGGGCACGGGGCGAGCAGTACTTC. It encodes CASRPTTGARGEQYF.

The chain couples TRBV7-8 to TRBJ2-2; TRBD2 agrees at 13 bases. V dropped 6 bases and J dropped 7; count of bases not matched to a gene: 8. The CDR3 contains 16 residues. The germline gives CDR1 SGHVS, CDR2 FQNEAQ. This chain's CDR3 is CASRKGTSGMVGELFF. CDR3 sequence (DNA): TGTGCCAGCAGAAAAGGGACTAGCGGGATGGTCGGGGAGCTGTTTTTT.

CDR3 nucleotides: TGTGCCAGCAGCCCACGGCTAGCGGATTTCACAGATACGCAGTATTTT. Translated, it gives CASSPRLADFTDTQYF. This rearrangement joins TRBV7-3 to TRBJ2-3; 7 nucleotides agree with TRBD2. The V and J ends lost 5 bases and 2 bases, in that order; junction bases with no gene match: 10. CDR1 is SGHTA and CDR2 is FQGTGA in the germline V gene. The CDR3 extends over 16 amino acids.

J is TRBJ1-2 and V is TRBV4-1; D is undetermined. CDR1 is MGHRA, CDR2 YSYEKL, per germline. V shed 6 bases and J shed 3 bases, with 14 bases lying between them. The CDR3 contains 14 residues. The CDR3 coding sequence is TGCGCCAGCAGAACCGCATCAAGAGACTATGGCTACACCTTC. Translation gives CASRTASRDYGYTF.

The chain is built from TRBV6-6 and TRBJ1-5, with 9 bases matching TRBD1. The ends lost 5 bases at V and 6 bases at J; junction bases unmatched: 8. The germline V gene has CDR1 MNHNY and CDR2 SVGAGI (reference sequence). CDR3 length: 15 residues. CDR3 nucleotides: TGTGCCAGCAGTGCCACGACAGGGGGTCGTCAGCCCCAGCATTTT. This sequence encodes CASSATTGGRQPQHF.

This chain joins TRBV9 and TRBJ1-2; 12 bases agree with TRBD1. Per the germline V gene, CDR1 is SGDLS and CDR2 is YYNGEE. The CDR3 extends over 18 amino acids. The V segment lost 0 bases and the J segment 8 bases; nucleotides outside the gene matches: 14. The CDR3 spells CASSVGPQPGQGARGYTF. DNA for the CDR3: TGTGCCAGCAGCGTAGGACCGCAGCCGGGACAGGGGGCTCGGGGCTACACCTTC. Full variable domain (outside the CDR3, taken from reference TRBV9 and TRBJ1-2): DSGVTQTPKHLITATGQRVTLRCSPRSGDLSVYWYQQSLDQGLQFLIQYYNGEERAKGNILERFSAQQFPDLHSELNLSSLELGDSALYFCASSVGPQPGQGARGYTFGSGTRLTVV.

This clone was detected a few times. The chain combines TRBV19 with TRBJ1-5, with D perhaps matching TRBD1 (5 bases). The CDR3 sequence is 15 residues long. Trimming cost V 1 base and J 5 bases, with 12 bases left between them. Looked up from germline, CDR1 is LNHDA and CDR2 is SQIVND (reference sequence). The CDR3 DNA reads as TGTGCCAGTAGTATAGCTGGGGGTCTTGATCAGCCCCAGCATTTT. Translation gives CASSIAGGLDQPQHF.

V usage is TRBV28 and J usage is TRBJ2-7, with 9 bases identical to TRBD2. CDR1 MDHEN and CDR2 SYDVKM come from the germline V gene. Trimming removed 6 bases from V and 7 bases from J; junction bases left unmatched: 10. The CDR3 runs to 14 residues. The CDR3 DNA reads as TGTGCCAGCAGGTCTAGCGGGACAAGGTGGGAGCAGTACTTC. This codes for CASRSSGTRWEQYF.

Remarks on this clone: Other nucleotide sequences in the sample specify the same CDR3. The chain links TRBV6-1 to TRBJ1-5; 10 bases agree with TRBD1. The CDR3 covers 15 residues. From germline, CDR1 is MNHNS and CDR2 SASEGT. With V trimmed by 5 bases and J by 1 base, 2 bases remained unmatched. The CDR3 sequence is CASSRQGASNQPQHF. The CDR3 DNA reads TGTGCCAGCAGTAGACAGGGGGCGAGCAATCAGCCCCAGCATTTT.

This clone has more than one count but fewer than ten. The V gene is TRBV25-1, the J gene TRBJ2-7, with TRBD1 identical over 8 bases. With V trimmed by 3 bases and J by 5 bases, 6 bases remained unmatched. CDR1 is MGHDK, CDR2 SYGVNS, per germline. The CDR3 covers 14 residues. CDR3: CASSDKRTGHEQYF. CDR3 nucleotides: TGTGCCAGCAGTGACAAACGGACAGGGCACGAGCAGTACTTC.

The J gene is TRBJ2-3, the V gene TRBV30; the D is unclear. V gave up 2 bases and J gave up 14 bases, with 17 bases separating them. Germline CDR1 GTSNPN, CDR2 SVGIG (reference sequence). This CDR3 spans 12 amino acids. The CDR3 here is CAWSTTPGILYF. The CDR3 nucleotides are TGTGCCTGGAGTACAACTCCGGGCATTCTGTATTTT.

The chain couples TRBV7-9 to TRBJ2-2; 9 positions agree with TRBD1. V was clipped by 5 bases and J by 6 bases; unmatched bases: 13. Germline CDR1 and CDR2: SEHNR and FQNEAQ (reference sequence). This CDR3 is built from 17 residues. Here the CDR3 DNA reads TGTGCCAGCAGCGGGACAGGGCCAGCGTGGGGCCCCGGGGAGCTGTTTTTT. Protein product: CASSGTGPAWGPGELFF.

Remarks on this clone: Distinct nucleotide sequences in the sample also encode this CDR3. The chain is built from TRBV6-1 and TRBJ1-3; D is perhaps TRBD1 (6 bases). Between the trimmed V and J ends, which lost 4 bases and 2 bases, there was a span of 6 bases. There are 13 residues in the CDR3. The germline gives CDR1 MNHNS, CDR2 SASEGT. The CDR3 bases are TGTGCCAGCAGTGGGACAGCTGGAAACACCATATATTTT. This sequence encodes CASSGTAGNTIYF.

The CDR3 reads CASSPLMPSGDTDTQYF. The DNA for the CDR3 is TGTGCCAGCAGCCCTCTTATGCCTAGCGGGGACACAGATACGCAGTATTTT. This chain connects TRBV4-2 to TRBJ2-3; 9 positions agree with TRBD2. V lost 4 bases, J lost 2 bases, and 10 bases stayed unmatched. The germline V gene encodes CDR1 LGHNA and CDR2 YNFKEQ. The CDR3 is 17 residues long.

This chain links TRBV27 with TRBJ2-7, with TRBD1 identical over 7 bases. The length of the CDR3 is 15 residues. CDR1 is MNHEY and CDR2 is SMNVEV in the germline V gene (reference sequence). V gave up 3 bases and J gave up 3 bases; unmatched junction bases: 8. CDR3 sequence: CASSFGSTGSYEQYF. Written as DNA, the CDR3 is TGTGCCAGCAGTTTTGGTTCGACAGGGAGCTACGAGCAGTACTTC.